Below are 19 T cell receptor beta chains sequenced from a single sample in a study of blood T cell repertoires in COVID-19. Produced via immunoSEQ multiplex PCR; TCRdb's table is partial and in-frame only. This table has about 360,000 clones, 75% to 90% appearing once. Sequenced: peripheral blood. The receptors here all came from a woman aged 55 to 70 with COVID-19, enrolled during active disease.

The chain joins TRBV3-1 (or the pseudogene TRBV3-2) to TRBJ2-3, with 8 bases identical to TRBD1. The CDR3 is 16 residues long. The germline CDR1 and CDR2 sequences are LGHDT and YNNKEL (reference sequence). The V segment lost 3 bases and the J segment 2 bases; nucleotides outside the gene matches: 7. The CDR3, as DNA: TGTGCCAGCAGCCAGGAAGAGACAGGGGACACAGATACGCAGTATTTT. Translated, it gives CASSQEETGDTDTQYF.

V usage is TRBV3-1 (or the pseudogene TRBV3-2) and J usage is TRBJ2-7; 10 nucleotides match TRBD1. The CDR3 has 20 amino acids. From germline, CDR1 is LGHDT and CDR2 YNNKEL (reference sequence). The V segment lost 1 base and the J segment 0 bases; nucleotides outside the gene matches: 15. CDR3: CASSQATLWGQGLPSYEQYF. The DNA for the CDR3 is TGTGCCAGCAGCCAAGCGACATTGTGGGGACAGGGGCTACCCTCCTACGAGCAGTACTTC.

The CDR3 sequence is CASSDPRTGGVYGYTF. In nucleotides, the CDR3 is TGTGCCAGCAGTGACCCCAGGACAGGGGGCGTCTATGGCTACACCTTC. V is TRBV25-1 and J is TRBJ1-2, with 11 bases identical to TRBD1. Trimming cost V 3 bases and J 4 bases; bases outside gene matches: 7. The CDR3 is made up of 16 amino acids. The germline V gene has CDR1 MGHDK and CDR2 SYGVNS.

This chain links TRBV30 with TRBJ2-1; possibly TRBD1 for D (7 bases). This CDR3 comprises 14 residues. Germline CDR1 reads GTSNPN; CDR2 reads SVGIG (reference sequence). Trimming stripped 8 bases from V and 6 bases from J, with 20 bases between. The CDR3 DNA follows: TGTGCCGGGCTGACAGGGACTCCCTCCAATGAGCAGTTCTTC. This sequence encodes CAGLTGTPSNEQFF.

This clone appeared a single time. The V gene is TRBV18, the J gene TRBJ1-1, with a tentative D call TRBD1 (6 bases). CDR1 KGHSH and CDR2 LQKENI come from the germline V gene. CDR3 length equals 16 residues. The V end was cut by 3 bases, the J end by 5 bases, with 19 bases between. The CDR3 sequence: CASSPPGARIYTEAFF. CDR3 DNA: TGTGCCAGCTCACCCCCAGGGGCGCGGATCTATACTGAAGCTTTCTTT.

This sequence joins TRBV28 and TRBJ1-1; 7 bases line up with TRBD1. This CDR3 has 14 amino acids. Per germline, CDR1 MDHEN and CDR2 SYDVKM. V shed 5 bases and J 0 bases; nucleotides not matched to a gene: 3. The CDR3 bases are TGTGCCAGCAGTCGAGGACAGGTGAACACTGAAGCTTTCTTT. Translation gives CASSRGQVNTEAFF.

Points on this clone: The junction differs from germline at one of its ends, possibly a read error. The rearrangement joins TRBV5-1 to TRBJ2-2; possible D gene TRBD1, 6 bases. CDR1 and CDR2 from the germline V gene are SGHRS and YFSETQ. This CDR3 comprises 14 residues. This CDR3 is CASSFRGSTWELFF. The CDR3 region has the DNA TGCGCCAGCAGCTTCAGGGGTAGCACCTGGGAGCTGTTTTTT.

The V call is TRBV19, the J call TRBJ1-6, with 9 bases aligning to TRBD1. This CDR3 spans 14 amino acids. The V and J ends lost 6 bases and 4 bases, in that order; junction bases with no gene match: 1. CDR1 and CDR2 (germline): LNHDA, SQIVND (reference sequence). Written as DNA, the CDR3 is TGTGCCAGTAGGGGGACAGGGTATAATTCACCCCTCCACTTT. This codes for CASRGTGYNSPLHF.

The genes are TRBV5-1 and TRBJ1-2, with TRBD1 matching 12 bases. Trimming cost V 4 bases and J 7 bases; bases outside gene matches: 5. This CDR3 is built from 14 residues. Germline CDR1 reads SGHRS; CDR2 reads YFSETQ. The CDR3 loop is CASSGDRGLGGYTF. DNA of the CDR3: TGCGCCAGCAGCGGGGACAGGGGGCTCGGTGGCTACACCTTC.

The rearrangement joins TRBV6-5 to TRBJ1-1; D ambiguous. Per germline, CDR1 MNHEY and CDR2 SVGAGI. This CDR3 has 14 residues. The germline V and J ends were trimmed by 4 bases and 5 bases, with 14 bases remaining between them. The CDR3 DNA follows: TGTGCCAGCAGTTCCACCATTGGCATAACTGAAGCTTTCTTT. Translation gives CASSSTIGITEAFF.

This chain connects TRBV7-9 to TRBJ1-1, with TRBD1 identical over 8 bases. Trimming took 4 bases from V and 0 from J; bases not matched to a gene: 7. CDR3 length: 16 residues. Germline V gene lookup returns CDR1 SEHNR and CDR2 FQNEAQ (reference sequence). Here the CDR3 DNA reads TGTGCCAGCAGCTCGGACAGGGAAATTCTGAACACTGAAGCTTTCTTT. Residues: CASSSDREILNTEAFF.

This clone has a single count. V gene TRBV16 combines with J gene TRBJ2-3; D is perhaps TRBD2 (6 bases). Germline V gives CDR1 KGHSY, CDR2 FQNENV. This CDR3 region has 17 residues. V was cut by 4 bases and J by 5 bases, with 22 bases left in between. The CDR3 here is CASSPRGAVSGLDTQYF. The CDR3 DNA reads TGTGCCAGCAGCCCCCGCGGCGCGGTTAGCGGACTAGATACGCAGTATTTT.

The rearrangement joins TRBV6-6 to TRBJ2-6, with D perhaps matching TRBD1 (6 bases). This CDR3 comprises 16 residues. CDR1 and CDR2 (germline): MNHNY, SVGAGI (reference sequence). V was shortened by 3 bases and J by 1 base, with 10 bases between the two germline ends. The CDR3 spells CASSYFTGSGANVLTF. CDR3 sequence (DNA): TGTGCCAGCAGTTATTTCACAGGGTCTGGGGCCAACGTCCTGACTTTC.

The chain has TRBV11-3 and TRBJ2-1; TRBD2 matches 10 bases. This CDR3 spans 17 amino acids. The V and J ends lost 1 base and 5 bases, in that order; junction bases with no gene match: 8. Germline lookup yields CDR1 SGHNT and CDR2 YENEEA. CDR3 sequence: CASSLGLTSGRDNEQFF. CDR3 DNA sequence: TGTGCCAGCAGCTTAGGCTTGACTAGCGGGCGAGACAATGAGCAGTTCTTC.

The chain has TRBV6-6 and TRBJ2-2, with TRBD1 identical over 9 bases. The CDR3 runs to 15 residues. Losses at the gene ends were 5 bases for V and 4 bases for J; bases not matched to a gene: 5. Germline V lookup: CDR1 MNHNY, CDR2 SVGAGI (reference sequence). CDR3 sequence (DNA): TGTGCCAGCAGTAGGACAGGGGCGGCCACCGGGGAGCTGTTTTTT. This sequence encodes CASSRTGAATGELFF.

V is TRBV5-6 and J is TRBJ1-1; D is unresolved. V dropped 1 base and J dropped 4 bases, with 8 bases sitting between them. In germline, CDR1 is SGHDT, CDR2 YYEEEE. The CDR3 runs 13 residues. The CDR3 reads CASSLLRGTEAFF. The CDR3, as DNA: TGTGCCAGCAGCTTGCTGCGGGGCACTGAAGCTTTCTTT.

The rearrangement links TRBV20-1 to TRBJ1-3; D gene ambiguous. This CDR3 has 12 residues. The germline V gene has CDR1 DFQATT and CDR2 SNEGSKA (reference sequence). V was pared by 3 bases and J by 3 bases, with 6 bases between. The CDR3 reads CSASNSGNTIYF. The CDR3 region has the DNA TGCAGTGCTAGTAACAGTGGAAACACCATATATTTT.

J is TRBJ1-1 and V is TRBV4-2, with a possible D match to TRBD1 (5 bases). Looked up from germline, CDR1 is LGHNA and CDR2 is YNFKEQ. V was cut by 0 bases and J by 5 bases, with 16 bases left in between. This CDR3 contains 16 residues. CDR3 region: CASSQDPTGPRTEAFF. DNA of the CDR3: TGTGCCAGCAGCCAAGATCCCACAGGCCCGAGGACTGAAGCTTTCTTT.

The chain employs TRBV4-2 and TRBJ2-3; TRBD2 aligns across 9 bases. V lost 3 bases, J lost 6 bases, and 10 bases stayed unmatched. The germline V gene has CDR1 LGHNA and CDR2 YNFKEQ. This CDR3 is 16 amino acids long. The CDR3 sequence is CASSQELAGGFDTQYF. The CDR3 nucleotides read TGTGCCAGCAGCCAGGAACTAGCGGGCGGCTTCGATACGCAGTATTTT.